Each of the 6 T cell receptor beta chains below was sequenced from the same sample in a study of cytomegalovirus exposure and HLA in healthy donors. The primer mix had 60 Vbeta and 13 Jbeta primers. Sequencing was performed with immunoSEQ multiplex PCR; in TCRdb, only in-frame clones are kept and a portion is missing. The sample lists about 160,000 clones, approximately 88% seen once, with more than 1% in the top ten. The sample taken for sequencing was PBMCs. These receptors were taken from a boy aged 2 to 10 in good health and CMV-seronegative.

The genes are TRBV30 and TRBJ1-1, with a possible D match to TRBD1 (6 bases). The germline CDR1 and CDR2 sequences are GTSNPN and SVGIG (reference sequence). The CDR3 covers 13 residues. With 4 bases removed from V and 5 bases from J, the gap between germline ends came to 14 bases. CDR3: CAWKQGSGTEAFF. The CDR3 region has the DNA TGTGCCTGGAAACAGGGCTCGGGAACTGAAGCTTTCTTT. Full variable domain (remainder filled in from reference TRBV30 and TRBJ1-1): SQTIHQWPATLVQPVGSPLSLECTVEGTSNPNLYWYRQAAGRGLQLLFYSVGIGQISSEVPQNLSASRPQDRQFILSSKKLLLSDSGFYLCAWKQGSGTEAFFGQGTRLTVV.

The rearrangement links TRBV6-5 to TRBJ2-5; TRBD1 is a possible D gene (5 bases). CDR3 length: 14 amino acids. Germline V gene lookup returns CDR1 MNHEY and CDR2 SVGAGI. Trimming removed 1 base from V and 5 bases from J, with 11 bases in between. The CDR3 DNA reads as TGTGCCAGCAGTTACTATAGACAGAGGGAGACCCAGTACTTC. Amino acid sequence: CASSYYRQRETQYF.

This sequence joins TRBV28 and TRBJ1-3; TRBD1 matches at 7 bases. Germline V gives CDR1 MDHEN, CDR2 SYDVKM. The CDR3 is made up of 16 amino acids. V was clipped by 6 bases and J by 0 bases; unmatched bases: 8. The CDR3 loop reads CASRDRVTPSGNTIYF. The DNA of the CDR3 is TGTGCCAGCAGAGACAGGGTTACTCCCTCTGGAAACACCATATATTTT.

V and J are TRBV5-6 and TRBJ1-5; no definite D call. This CDR3 comprises 13 residues. Germline CDR1 SGHDT, CDR2 YYEEEE. With 2 bases removed from V and 3 bases from J, the gap between germline ends came to 6 bases. CDR3 sequence reads: CASSFSSNQPQHF. CDR3 sequence (DNA): TGTGCCAGCAGCTTCTCCTCCAATCAGCCCCAGCATTTT.

The gene calls are TRBV28 and TRBJ1-1, with 7 bases that match TRBD1. This CDR3 region has 13 residues. Trimming took 6 bases from V and 0 from J; bases not matched to a gene: 1. Germline V gene sequence: CDR1 MDHEN, CDR2 SYDVKM. The CDR3 loop reads CASRGTVNTEAFF. In DNA, the CDR3 is TGTGCCAGCAGAGGGACAGTGAACACTGAAGCTTTCTTT.

The chain recombines TRBV7-9 with TRBJ1-4, with 10 bases identical to TRBD1. This CDR3 is built from 15 residues. Germline V gene sequence: CDR1 SEHNR, CDR2 FQNEAQ (reference sequence). V lost 1 base and J lost 6; bases outside the gene matches: 2. CDR3 loop: CASSLVGTGDEKLFF. The CDR3 bases are TGTGCCAGCAGCTTAGTGGGGACAGGGGATGAAAAACTGTTTTTT.